Below, one T cell receptor (beta chain) is given with its context. Its antigen is not known. The sample is drawn from a study of graft-versus-host responses after intestinal transplantation. Study in general: Anti-thymocyte globulin served as induction for all recipients, who then took tacrolimus and steroids for roughly 3 years.

Sequencing used immunoSEQ multiplex PCR; TCRdb keeps in-frame clones, though not all of them. The sample has about 88,000 clones; around 93% are singletons. Between the trimmed V and J ends, which lost 0 bases and 0 bases, there was a span of 6 bases. The CDR3 length is 14 residues. Looked up from germline, CDR1 is SGHTS and CDR2 is YDEGEE. Overall study results and limits: Early HvG declines after transplant were associated with peak circulating GvH clone levels. GvH clones were found in recipient marrow; some appeared first in ileum or blood.

This sequence was found in a human donor who was the organ donor for an intestinal transplant. The sample here was unstimulated CD4+ T cells sorted from spleen or lymph node cells, taken before transplant. The genes are TRBV5-8 and TRBJ1-1, with D hard to call. CDR3 sequence reads: CASSLGGVNTEAFF. The CDR3 DNA reads TGTGCCAGCAGCTTGGGGGGAGTGAACACTGAAGCTTTCTTT.